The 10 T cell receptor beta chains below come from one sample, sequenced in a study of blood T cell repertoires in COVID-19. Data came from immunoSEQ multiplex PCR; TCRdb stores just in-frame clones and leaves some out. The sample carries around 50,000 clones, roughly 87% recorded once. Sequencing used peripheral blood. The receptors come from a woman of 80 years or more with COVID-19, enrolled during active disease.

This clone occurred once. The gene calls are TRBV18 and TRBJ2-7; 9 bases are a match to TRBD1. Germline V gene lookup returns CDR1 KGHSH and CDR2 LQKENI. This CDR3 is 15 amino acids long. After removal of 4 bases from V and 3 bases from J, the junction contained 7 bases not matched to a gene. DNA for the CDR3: TGTGCCAGCTCACAACTTTCGACAGGGGGCTACGAGCAGTACTTC. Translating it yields CASSQLSTGGYEQYF.

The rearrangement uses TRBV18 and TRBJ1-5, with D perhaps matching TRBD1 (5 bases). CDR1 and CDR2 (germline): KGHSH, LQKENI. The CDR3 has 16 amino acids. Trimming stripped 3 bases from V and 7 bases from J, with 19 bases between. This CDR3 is CASSPQGGGLTQPQHF. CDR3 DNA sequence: TGTGCCAGCTCACCCCAGGGTGGTGGTCTGACCCAGCCCCAGCATTTT. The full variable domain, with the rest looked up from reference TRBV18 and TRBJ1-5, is NAGVMQNPRHLVRRRGQEARLRCSPMKGHSHVYWYRQLPEEGLKFMVYLQKENIIDESGMPKERFSAEFPKEGPSILRIQQVVRGDSAAYFCASSPQGGGLTQPQHFGDGTRLSIL.

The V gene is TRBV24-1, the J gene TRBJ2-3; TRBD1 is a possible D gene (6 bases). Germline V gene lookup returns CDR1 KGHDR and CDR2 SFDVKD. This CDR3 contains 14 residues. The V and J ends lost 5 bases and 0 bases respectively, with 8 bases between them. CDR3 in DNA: TGTGCCACCAGTGCCGGACAGAGCACAGATACGCAGTATTTT. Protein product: CATSAGQSTDTQYF.

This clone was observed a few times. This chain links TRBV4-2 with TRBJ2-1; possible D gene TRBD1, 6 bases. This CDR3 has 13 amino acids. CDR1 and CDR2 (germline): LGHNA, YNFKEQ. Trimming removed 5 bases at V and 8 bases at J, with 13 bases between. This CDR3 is CASSWGLSDEQFF. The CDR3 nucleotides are TGTGCCAGCAGCTGGGGGCTGAGCGATGAGCAGTTCTTC.

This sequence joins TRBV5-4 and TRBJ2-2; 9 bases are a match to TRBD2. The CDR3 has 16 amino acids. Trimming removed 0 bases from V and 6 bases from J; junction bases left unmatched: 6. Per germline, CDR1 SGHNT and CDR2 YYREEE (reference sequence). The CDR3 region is CASSLARAGGAGELFF. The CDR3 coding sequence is TGTGCCAGCAGCTTGGCGCGGGCGGGGGGGGCCGGGGAGCTGTTTTTT.

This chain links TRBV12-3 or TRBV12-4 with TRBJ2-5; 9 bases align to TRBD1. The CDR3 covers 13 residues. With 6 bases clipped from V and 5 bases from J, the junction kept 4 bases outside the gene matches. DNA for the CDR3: TGTGCCAGCAGGAGAGGACAGGGGGAGACCCAGTACTTC. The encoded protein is CASRRGQGETQYF.

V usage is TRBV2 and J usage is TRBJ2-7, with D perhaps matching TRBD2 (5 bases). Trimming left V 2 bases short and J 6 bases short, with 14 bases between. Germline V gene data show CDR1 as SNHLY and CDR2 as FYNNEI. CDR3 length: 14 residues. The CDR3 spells CASSEQWRSGEQYF. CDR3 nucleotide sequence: TGTGCCAGCAGTGAACAGTGGAGGAGCGGCGAGCAGTACTTC.

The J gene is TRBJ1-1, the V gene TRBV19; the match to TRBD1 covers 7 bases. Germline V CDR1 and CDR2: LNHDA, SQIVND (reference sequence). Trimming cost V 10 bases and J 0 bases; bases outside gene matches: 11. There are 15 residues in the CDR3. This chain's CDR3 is CATRQAGQMNTEAFF. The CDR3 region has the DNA TGTGCCACCCGGCAGGCGGGACAGATGAACACTGAAGCTTTCTTT.

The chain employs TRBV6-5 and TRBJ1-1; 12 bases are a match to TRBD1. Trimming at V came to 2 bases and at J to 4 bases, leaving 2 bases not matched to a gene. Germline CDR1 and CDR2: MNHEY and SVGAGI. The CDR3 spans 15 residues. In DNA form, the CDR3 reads TGTGCCAGCAGTTACGGGACAGGGGGCAGCACTGAAGCTTTCTTT. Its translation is CASSYGTGGSTEAFF.

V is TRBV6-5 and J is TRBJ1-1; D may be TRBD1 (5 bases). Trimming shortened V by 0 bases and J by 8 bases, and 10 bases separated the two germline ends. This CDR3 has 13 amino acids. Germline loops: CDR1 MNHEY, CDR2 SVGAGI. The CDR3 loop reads CASSYSRGGEAFF. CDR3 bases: TGTGCCAGCAGTTACTCGCGGGGCGGGGAAGCTTTCTTT.